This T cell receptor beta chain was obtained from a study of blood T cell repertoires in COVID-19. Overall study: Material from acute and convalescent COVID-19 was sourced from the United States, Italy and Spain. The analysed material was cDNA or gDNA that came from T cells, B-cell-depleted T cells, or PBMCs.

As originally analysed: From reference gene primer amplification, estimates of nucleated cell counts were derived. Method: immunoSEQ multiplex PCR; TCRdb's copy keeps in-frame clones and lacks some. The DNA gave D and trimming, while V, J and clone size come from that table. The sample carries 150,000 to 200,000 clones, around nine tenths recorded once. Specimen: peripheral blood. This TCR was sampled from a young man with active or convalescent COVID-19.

CDR3 coding DNA: TGTGCCAGCAGCGTACAGGGGAGCAATCAGCCCCAGCATTTT. It is translated as CASSVQGSNQPQHF. The rearrangement joins TRBV7-8 to TRBJ1-5; 7 bases map to TRBD1. This CDR3 region has 14 residues. J was trimmed by 1 base and V by 5 bases; bases with no gene match: 2. Germline assignment: CDR1 SGHVS and CDR2 FQNEAQ.